The 22 T cell receptor beta chains below come from one sample, sequenced in a study of T-cell reconstitution after alpha-beta-depleted transplantation in children. TCRbeta library construction was performed incorporating unique molecular identifiers. TCRdb re-derived calls from the PCR reads in MiXCR, one entry per CDR3 protein. The data show 200,000 to 250,000 distinct CDR3 sequences, 20% to 30% seen once. The sequencing used PBMCs, mostly from graft donor cells, collected 360 days after TCRalphabeta/CD19-depleted stem cell transplant. The receptor set was obtained from a female patient aged 2 to 10 who had a stem cell transplant for congenital amegakaryocytic thrombocytopenia, so the T cells may come from the graft donor.

This sequence joins TRBV2 and TRBJ1-2, with D possibly being TRBD1 (6 bases). The germline V gene has CDR1 SNHLY and CDR2 FYNNEI. V lost 7 bases and J 8 bases, leaving 14 bases between the germline ends. This CDR3 region has 12 residues. This CDR3 is CASNIRGNGYTF. The CDR3 DNA reads TGTGCCAGCAACATTAGGGGGAACGGCTACACCTTC.

The V call is TRBV21-1, the J call TRBJ2-7. TRBV21-1 is shown as a pseudogene. CDR3 length: 14 amino acids. The CDR3: CASSKAQGRPEQYF. CDR3 coding DNA: TGTGCCAGCAGCAAAGCGCAGGGTCGGCCCGAGCAGTACTTC.

The chain employs TRBV5-1 and TRBJ2-1, with 11 bases aligning to TRBD2. The CDR3 sequence is 15 residues long. Per the germline V gene, CDR1 is SGHRS and CDR2 is YFSETQ. V lost 4 bases and J lost 6; bases outside the gene matches: 6. The chain's CDR3 is CASSPRGLAGNEQFF. The CDR3, as DNA: TGCGCCAGCAGCCCCCGTGGACTAGCGGGCAATGAGCAGTTCTTC. Supplemented by reference TRBV5-1 and TRBJ2-1, the full variable domain reads KAGVTQTPRYLIKTRGQQVTLSCSPISGHRSVSWYQQTPGQGLQFLFEYFSETQRNKGNFPGRFSGRQFSNSRSEMNVSTLELGDSALYLCASSPRGLAGNEQFFGPGTRLTVL.

V gene TRBV20-1 combines with J gene TRBJ2-7; D perhaps matches TRBD1 (5 bases). The CDR3 is made up of 17 amino acids. The ends were cut back, 6 bases at V and 3 bases at J, with 27 bases in the middle. CDR1 is DFQATT and CDR2 is SNEGSKA in the germline V gene (reference sequence). CDR3 sequence reads: CSAHVPGQGVGGYEQYF. CDR3 in DNA: TGCAGTGCCCATGTTCCGGGCCAAGGGGTAGGTGGCTACGAGCAGTACTTC.

In this sample, this clonotype turned up a few times. The chain recombines TRBV20-1 with TRBJ2-1, with TRBD2 identical over 11 bases. Germline values: CDR1 DFQATT, CDR2 SNEGSKA (reference sequence). There are 15 residues in the CDR3. V gave up 2 bases and J gave up 7 bases; unmatched junction bases: 7. Written as DNA, the CDR3 is TGCAGTGCTAGACATAGCGGGGGGGTGGCGAATGAGCAGTTCTTC. It specifies CSARHSGGVANEQFF.

This clonotype was detected a few times. The chain couples TRBV20-1 to TRBJ2-2; 10 nucleotides match TRBD2. Per germline, CDR1 DFQATT and CDR2 SNEGSKA (reference sequence). The J segment lost 2 bases and the V segment lost 2 bases, leaving 5 bases of the junction unmatched. The CDR3 has 16 residues. CDR3 bases: TGCAGTGCTAGAATAGCGGGAGGCCGCAACACCGGGGAGCTGTTTTTT. Amino acid sequence: CSARIAGGRNTGELFF.

Only a few counts were recorded for this clonotype. The gene calls are TRBV9 and TRBJ1-1; D is undetermined. The V gene's germline CDR1 is SGDLS and CDR2 YYNGEE. The V gene lost 2 bases and the J gene lost 0 bases, with 8 bases spanning the gap. This CDR3 contains 14 residues. CDR3 loop: CASSVSQMNTEAFF. The CDR3 coding sequence is TGTGCCAGCAGCGTTTCCCAGATGAACACTGAAGCTTTCTTT.

This sequence joins TRBV29-1 and TRBJ2-5, with D perhaps matching TRBD1 (6 bases). The length of the CDR3 is 13 residues. Trimming removed 7 bases at V and 3 bases at J, with 15 bases between. CDR1 SQVTM and CDR2 ANQGSEA come from the germline V gene. CDR3 sequence (DNA): TGCAGCGGGAAACAGGGTAAAAAAGAGACCCAGTACTTC. Its protein product is CSGKQGKKETQYF.

The J gene is TRBJ2-5, the V gene TRBV7-9; TRBD1 matches 7 bases. This CDR3 has 16 residues. The V gene's germline CDR1 is SEHNR and CDR2 FQNEAQ (reference sequence). With V trimmed by 4 bases and J by 4 bases, 12 bases remained unmatched. CDR3 region: CASSSGTTGVRETQYF. DNA of the CDR3: TGTGCCAGCAGCTCGGGGACCACAGGGGTACGAGAGACCCAGTACTTC.

In its sample, this clonotype was seen a few times. The V gene is TRBV28, the J gene TRBJ2-7, with D unclear. The CDR3 has 15 amino acids. Trimming pared 4 bases from V and 0 bases from J, leaving 13 bases between. The V gene's germline CDR1 is MDHEN and CDR2 SYDVKM. The CDR3 sequence is CASSSPHIGSYEQYF. CDR3 DNA: TGTGCCAGCAGTTCCCCTCACATTGGCTCCTACGAGCAGTACTTC.

The rearrangement uses TRBV4-3 and TRBJ2-1, with 7 bases identical to TRBD1. Losses at the gene ends were 1 base for V and 8 bases for J; bases not matched to a gene: 11. From germline, CDR1 is LGHNA and CDR2 YSLEER. The CDR3 is 16 residues long. The CDR3, as DNA: TGCGCCAGCAGCCAAGTTCTCAGGGGGACCTCGGATGAGCAGTTCTTC. Residues: CASSQVLRGTSDEQFF.

This clonotype was picked up a small number of times. This sequence joins TRBV2 and TRBJ1-2; D is perhaps TRBD1 (5 bases). This CDR3 is built from 13 residues. CDR1 is SNHLY, CDR2 FYNNEI, per germline. Deletions cut 5 bases from V and 3 bases from J, with 10 bases between. The CDR3 region is CASSTGADYGYTF. CDR3 bases: TGTGCCAGCAGTACCGGGGCTGACTATGGCTACACCTTC. The whole variable domain, remainder taken from reference TRBV2 and TRBJ1-2, is EPEVTQTPSHQVTQMGQEVILRCVPISNHLYFYWYRQILGQKVEFLVSFYNNEISEKSEIFDDQFSVERPDGSNFTLKIRSTKLEDSAMYFCASSTGADYGYTFGSGTRLTVV.

This clonotype has ten or more counts. The chain uses TRBV6-5 and TRBJ2-2; TRBD2 agrees at 11 bases. The CDR3 spans 15 residues. The germline CDR1 and CDR2 sequences are MNHEY and SVGAGI. V was clipped by 5 bases and J by 5 bases; unmatched bases: 4. The chain's CDR3 is CASSDRLAGTGELFF. CDR3 DNA: TGTGCCAGCAGTGACCGACTAGCGGGAACCGGGGAGCTGTTTTTT.

This chain joins TRBV7-9 and TRBJ2-7; 10 bases align to TRBD2. The germline gives CDR1 SEHNR, CDR2 FQNEAQ (reference sequence). This CDR3 is built from 14 residues. Trimming cost V 3 bases and J 9 bases; bases outside gene matches: 8. CDR3 region: CASSLALAGVGQYF. For the CDR3, the DNA is TGTGCCAGCAGCTTGGCTCTAGCGGGAGTCGGGCAGTACTTC.

V is TRBV6-2 or TRBV6-3 and J is TRBJ1-1; D might be TRBD1 (5 bases). The CDR3 extends over 15 amino acids. Germline CDR1 reads MNHEY; CDR2 reads SVGEGT. V was pared by 4 bases and J by 1 base, with 13 bases between. For the CDR3, the DNA is TGTGCCAGCAGTTTGTTTCGGACACCGAACACTGAAGCTTTCTTT. It encodes CASSLFRTPNTEAFF.

The chain recombines TRBV12-3 or TRBV12-4 with TRBJ1-2, with D tentatively TRBD1 (6 bases). The CDR3 spans 13 residues. V was shortened by 6 bases and J by 0 bases, with 8 bases between the two germline ends. The DNA for the CDR3 is TGTGCCAGCAGGAGGACAGCTAACTATGGCTACACCTTC. This encodes CASRRTANYGYTF.

This clonotype has just a few counts. An end of the junction differs from the germline gene, which may be a read error. The rearrangement uses TRBV7-8 and TRBJ2-7, with 8 bases that match TRBD2. Germline V gene sequence: CDR1 SGHVS, CDR2 FQNEAQ. The CDR3 is made up of 16 amino acids. The CDR3 DNA follows: TGTGCCAGCAGCGTAGGCCGCGGTGACGGGAGGGCCTTATACGACTTC. Its protein product is CASSVGRGDGRALYDF.

This clonotype was found a few times. The CDR3 loop reads CSAKRGGRLETQYF. As DNA, the CDR3 is TGCAGTGCTAAGCGGGGGGGCCGCTTAGAGACCCAGTACTTC. This chain links TRBV20-1 with TRBJ2-5; 10 bases are shared with TRBD2. Germline CDR1 is DFQATT and CDR2 is SNEGSKA (reference sequence). CDR3 size: 14 residues. The V segment lost 4 bases and the J segment 4 bases; nucleotides outside the gene matches: 6.

A remark on this clonotype: With a much larger clone just one base away, this may be a read error. The chain has TRBV5-1 and TRBJ2-7, with TRBD2 identical over 11 bases. The CDR3 has 16 amino acids. CDR1 is SGHRS, CDR2 YFSETQ, per germline. The CDR3 region has the DNA TGCGCCAGCGCCCAAGGAGCTAGCGGGGGGACCTACGAGCAGAACTTC. It specifies CASAQGASGGTYEQNF.

The V gene is TRBV12-3 or TRBV12-4, the J gene TRBJ1-4; 7 nucleotides match TRBD1. V gave up 10 bases and J gave up 4 bases; unmatched junction bases: 6. The CDR3 runs 13 residues. CDR3 sequence: CAIRQGLNEKLFF. The DNA of the CDR3 is TGTGCCATCAGACAGGGCCTTAATGAAAAACTGTTTTTT.

The chain joins TRBV19 to TRBJ1-5, with 7 nucleotides matching TRBD1. The V gene end was trimmed by 3 bases and the J gene end by 5 bases; junction bases not matched to a gene: 10. The CDR3 length is 16 residues. Germline V gives CDR1 LNHDA, CDR2 SQIVND (reference sequence). The CDR3 sequence is CASSIAGGNTDQPQHF. For the CDR3, the DNA is TGTGCCAGTAGTATTGCAGGGGGTAATACCGATCAGCCCCAGCATTTT.

This chain uses TRBV7-6 with TRBJ2-7; 9 bases agree with TRBD1. The length of the CDR3 is 16 residues. J was trimmed by 4 bases and V by 0 bases; bases with no gene match: 7. Germline-derived CDR1 and CDR2 are SGHVS and FNYEAQ. This CDR3 is CASSLAPAGTGYEQYF. The CDR3 DNA is TGTGCCAGCAGCTTAGCCCCAGCGGGGACAGGGTACGAGCAGTACTTC.